The clone carrying this TCR beta chain is a singleton in its sample. Its antigen is unknown. The CDR3 extends over 14 amino acids. The sample comes from a study of cytomegalovirus exposure and HLA in healthy donors. Overall study results and limits: Cytomegalovirus status was reportedly diagnosed by the classifier with high sensitivity and specificity.

It was with 60 Vbeta and 13 Jbeta primers that the PCR ran. Sequenced by immunoSEQ multiplex PCR; TCRdb stores in-frame clones only, minus some. Of some 95,000 clones in the sample, about 72% were seen once. The sequenced sample consisted of PBMCs. The clonotype originates from a man aged 25 to 45 in good health and CMV-seronegative. The rearrangement links TRBV21-1 to TRBJ2-5; TRBD2 reflects the table's D call only, with no check against the DNA. TRBV21-1 is a known pseudogene. Here the CDR3 DNA reads TGTGCCAGCAGCGGACTAGCGGGAGTTGAGACCCAGTACTTC. Translation gives CASSGLAGVETQYF.